The 8 T cell receptor beta chains in this list originate from one sample, sequenced in a study of blood T cell repertoires in COVID-19. TCRdb keeps only in-frame clones here, not all; method: immunoSEQ multiplex PCR. Among fewer than 250,000 clones listed, about 90% were seen once. The sample taken for sequencing was PBMCs or T cells enriched from blood (not recorded which). The source is a man younger than 40 who had recovered from COVID-19.

The V call is TRBV4-3, the J call TRBJ2-6; D gene ambiguous. V was cut by 0 bases and J by 0 bases, with 6 bases left in between. Germline V lookup: CDR1 LGHNA, CDR2 YSLEER. The CDR3 is made up of 16 amino acids. In nucleotides, the CDR3 is TGCGCCAGCAGCCAAGAATTCCTCTCTGGGGCCAACGTCCTGACTTTC. It codes for CASSQEFLSGANVLTF.

J is TRBJ2-7 and V is TRBV7-6, with 8 bases aligning to TRBD1. The J segment lost 7 bases and the V segment lost 4 bases, leaving 12 bases of the junction unmatched. Germline CDR1 SGHVS, CDR2 FNYEAQ. The CDR3 runs 15 residues. The CDR3 spells CASSSQDRASGEQYF. The CDR3 nucleotides are TGTGCCAGCAGCTCGCAGGACAGGGCATCGGGGGAGCAGTACTTC.

The genes are TRBV11-3 and TRBJ2-3; TRBD2 agrees at 10 bases. CDR3 length equals 16 residues. The V and J ends lost 5 bases and 1 base, in that order; junction bases with no gene match: 6. From germline, CDR1 is SGHNT and CDR2 YENEEA. DNA for the CDR3: TGTGCCAGCAGCATGGGACTAGCGCCAGGCACAGATACGCAGTATTTT. It codes for CASSMGLAPGTDTQYF.

The CDR3 DNA reads TGCGCCAGCAGCTCCGGGACTATCCACGAGCAGTACTTC. As protein: CASSSGTIHEQYF. The J gene is TRBJ2-7, the V gene TRBV5-1, with TRBD2 identical over 7 bases. Germline lookup yields CDR1 SGHRS and CDR2 YFSETQ. This CDR3 region has 13 residues. V lost 3 bases and J lost 5; bases outside the gene matches: 5.

The V and J genes are TRBV5-4 and TRBJ2-7; 8 bases are a match to TRBD1. Germline values: CDR1 SGHNT, CDR2 YYREEE (reference sequence). V dropped 3 bases and J dropped 0; count of bases not matched to a gene: 5. CDR3 size: 15 residues. The CDR3, as DNA: TGTGCCAGCAGCTCGGGACAGGTCAACTCCTACGAGCAGTACTTC. This translates into CASSSGQVNSYEQYF.

The chain links TRBV6-5 to TRBJ1-6; D is possibly TRBD1 (5 bases). This CDR3 comprises 12 residues. Germline loops: CDR1 MNHEY, CDR2 SVGAGI. V was shortened by 8 bases and J by 7 bases, with 9 bases between the two germline ends. CDR3 DNA: TGTGCCAGCTCGGGGGTAAATTCACCCCTCCACTTT. Translating gives CASSGVNSPLHF.

V gene TRBV7-9 combines with J gene TRBJ1-2; D is ambiguous. CDR1 is SEHNR and CDR2 is FQNEAQ in the germline V gene (reference sequence). The CDR3 totals 13 residues. Trimming shortened V by 5 bases and J by 8 bases, and 15 bases separated the two germline ends. Written as DNA, the CDR3 is TGTGCCAGCAGCCCCGGAGAGAGGGTCGGCTACACCTTC. Translation gives CASSPGERVGYTF.

This clone was counted only a few times. The chain couples TRBV3-1 (or the pseudogene TRBV3-2) to TRBJ2-4; 10 nucleotides agree with TRBD2. The CDR3 runs to 16 residues. Germline V gene lookup returns CDR1 LGHDT and CDR2 YNNKEL (reference sequence). J lost 0 bases, V lost 4 bases, and 3 bases had no gene match. For the CDR3, the DNA is TGTGCCAGCAGCCCTGGGACTAGCGAAGCCAAAAACATTCAGTACTTC. It codes for CASSPGTSEAKNIQYF.